This TCR beta chain was captured by sequencing in a study of shared clonotypes between healthy human individuals. General study points: Non-shared clonotypes had lower generation probabilities than those shared by all four donors. Across several donors, naive CD4 shared 5% to 6.5%, naive CD8 over 3%, memory CD4 roughly 2.2%, memory CD8 0.4% to 0.5%.

Per the original data handling: ImmunoSEQ supplied junction-only sequences lacking quality scores, so filtering was different. Only in-frame clones appear in the TCRdb table, and some are missing; sequencing was by immunoSEQ multiplex PCR. The V and J calls and clone size were taken over from that table, and D and trimming were inferred from the DNA. Here the sample spans some 2.1 million clones, 85% to 95% being singletons. V lost 5 bases to trimming and J lost 5 bases; unmatched junction nucleotides: 5. Looked up from germline, CDR1 is MDHEN and CDR2 is SYDVKM. The CDR3 totals 14 residues. Comments on this clone: Its target is not known.

Only CD45RO-negative cells positively selected for CCR7 counted as naive CD8 cells, so terminally differentiated effector memory CD45RA+ cells were excluded. This TCR derives from a man between 18 and 29 years old in good health. The rearrangement uses TRBV28 and TRBJ1-4, with 7 bases aligning to TRBD1. The sequenced sample was naive CD8+ T cells sorted from blood. CDR3 loop: CASSEGTVNEKLFF. DNA for the CDR3: TGTGCCAGCAGTGAGGGGACAGTAAATGAAAAACTGTTTTTT.